The sequence of this TCR beta chain was determined in a study of blood T cell repertoires in COVID-19. Study context: The United States, Italy and Spain provided the acute and convalescent COVID-19 samples.

The germline V gene encodes CDR1 SGHTA and CDR2 FQGTGA. CDR3 length equals 16 residues. Unmatched junction bases numbered 6, after V lost 5 bases and J lost 1 base. Methods used by the authors: Reference gene primer amplification in the assay estimated nucleated cell counts. The data were produced by immunoSEQ multiplex PCR, yet TCRdb's version contains in-frame clones alone and is incomplete. V, J and clone size are taken as reported in that table, and D and trimming were inferred from the DNA itself. The data contain roughly 240,000 clones, approximately 86% of them singletons. The chain uses TRBV7-3 and TRBJ2-5, with TRBD2 matching 11 bases. The TCR sequence derives from a man aged 18 to 29 with active or convalescent COVID-19. The source material was peripheral blood. The CDR3 spells CASSPRTSGFQETQYF. The DNA for the CDR3 is TGTGCCAGCAGCCCAAGGACTAGCGGGTTCCAAGAGACCCAGTACTTC. Variable domain in full (rest from reference TRBV7-3 and TRBJ2-5): GAGVSQTPSNKVTEKGKYVELRCDPISGHTALYWYRQSLGQGPEFLIYFQGTGAADDSGLPNDRFFAVRPEGSVSTLKIQRTERGDSAVYLCASSPRTSGFQETQYFGPGTRLLVL.